This T cell receptor beta chain was recovered during a study of T cell responses to AZD1222 COVID-19 vaccine. Study-level results: Repertoire samples came only from after the peak T cell response. The donors showed a predominance of white British ancestry and of females, with possible underestimation of clonal diversity. The study identified only five or six AZD1222 recipients as seropositive at baseline.

Clones were read by immunoSEQ multiplex PCR, and TCRdb kept only the in-frame ones, dropping some. The sample has over 150,000 clones; 90% to 95% are singletons. V was cut by 3 bases and J by 2 bases, with 10 bases left in between. The CDR3 is made up of 13 amino acids. Germline lookup yields CDR1 SQVTM and CDR2 ANQGSEA. Worth noting for this clone: Its specificity is not known.

Analyses pooled second doses at about 4 or about 12 weeks. The receptor comes from an adult who received the AZD1222 COVID-19 vaccine. The sequencing used peripheral blood, collected 28 days after the second AZD1222 dose. The chain links TRBV29-1 to TRBJ1-2, with D hard to call. The CDR3 DNA is TGCAGCGTTGATCGGGCGGCGAACTATGGCTACACCTTC. The encoded protein is CSVDRAANYGYTF. Variable domain in full (rest from reference TRBV29-1 and TRBJ1-2): SAVISQKPSRDICQRGTSLTIQCQVDSQVTMMFWYRQQPGQSLTLIATANQGSEATYESGFVIDKFPISRPNLTFSTLTVSNMSPEDSSIYLCSVDRAANYGYTFGSGTRLTVV.